The T cell receptor (beta chain) described here comes from a study of cytomegalovirus exposure and HLA in healthy donors. Per the germline V gene, CDR1 is SGHVS and CDR2 is FQNEAQ. V shed 1 base, J shed 3 bases, and the junction held 4 bases outside the gene matches. The CDR3 covers 15 residues. As to this clone: Its antigen is not identified.

Use of 60 Vbeta and 13 Jbeta primers characterized the PCR. Data came from immunoSEQ multiplex PCR; TCRdb stores just in-frame clones and leaves some out. The sample carries 95,000 or so clones, 81% recorded once. General observations from the study: A later analysis reportedly found that, within productive TCRs, an Asian-associated ancestry cluster had fewer N-insertions than the mean observed across the roughly 670 donors.

The chain combines TRBV7-8 with TRBJ2-7, with 9 positions matching TRBD1. This receptor was obtained from a woman aged 70-85 years in good health and CMV-seropositive. Specimen: PBMCs. DNA of the CDR3: TGTGCCAGCAGCTTAGGCGGGACAGGGTTCTACGAGCAGTACTTC. This gives the protein CASSLGGTGFYEQYF.